Below are 14 T cell receptor beta chains sequenced from a single sample in a study of T cell responses to AZD1222 COVID-19 vaccine. Clones were sequenced by immunoSEQ multiplex PCR, and TCRdb holds only the in-frame ones, with some missing. The sample consists of about 94,000 clones, 85% to 90% of them appearing once. The sequencing here drew on peripheral blood, taken 28 days after the second AZD1222 dose. Every receptor here comes from an adult who received the AZD1222 COVID-19 vaccine.

This chain joins TRBV4-2 and TRBJ1-5, with D uncertain. Trimming took 0 bases from V and 7 from J, leaving 13 bases between them. This CDR3 is built from 15 residues. Germline CDR1 LGHNA, CDR2 YNFKEQ. CDR3 in DNA: TGTGCCAGCAGCCAAGATAGGGCGGGGAAACAGCCCCAGCATTTT. Its translation: CASSQDRAGKQPQHF.

V and J are TRBV18 and TRBJ1-1; D gene uncertain. CDR1 KGHSH and CDR2 LQKENI come from the germline V gene. Trimming removed 2 bases from V and 4 bases from J, with 11 bases in between. The CDR3 contains 14 residues. The chain's CDR3 is CASSPESIGTEAFF. The CDR3 DNA sequence: TGTGCCAGCTCACCAGAGTCTATTGGCACTGAAGCTTTCTTT. Combining the CDR3 with reference TRBV18 and TRBJ1-1 gives the whole variable domain NAGVMQNPRHLVRRRGQEARLRCSPMKGHSHVYWYRQLPEEGLKFMVYLQKENIIDESGMPKERFSAEFPKEGPSILRIQQVVRGDSAAYFCASSPESIGTEAFFGQGTRLTVV.

The CDR3 DNA sequence: TGTGCCAGTGGGAACACTGAAGCTTTCTTT. Protein product: CASGNTEAFF. The V call is TRBV19, the J call TRBJ1-1; D gene ambiguous. The CDR3 has 10 residues. Per the germline V gene, CDR1 is LNHDA and CDR2 is SQIVND (reference sequence). Trimming shortened V by 8 bases and J by 1 base, and 2 bases separated the two germline ends.

This clone was seen only once. The chain employs TRBV5-1 and TRBJ2-3; possibly TRBD1 for D (6 bases). Trimming cost V 0 bases and J 4 bases, with 9 bases left between them. The V gene's germline CDR1 is SGHRS and CDR2 YFSETQ. This CDR3 spans 14 amino acids. CDR3 residues: CASSLAQGADTQYF. The DNA of the CDR3 is TGCGCCAGCAGCTTGGCACAGGGTGCAGATACGCAGTATTTT.

The chain recombines TRBV15 with TRBJ1-5; no reliable D call. Germline V gene data show CDR1 as LNHNV and CDR2 as YYDKDF (reference sequence). The CDR3 consists of 18 residues. The V end lost 1 base, the J end lost 0 bases, and 16 bases lay between the germline ends. The CDR3 region has the DNA TGTGCCACCAGCAGAGTGTCCCAGCATGAATATAGCAATCAGCCCCAGCATTTT. It translates to CATSRVSQHEYSNQPQHF.

The chain couples TRBV5-6 to TRBJ2-7, with TRBD1 as a possible D gene (6 bases). The CDR3 sequence is 12 residues long. Germline CDR1 reads SGHDT; CDR2 reads YYEEEE. V lost 0 bases, J lost 9 bases, and 10 bases lay in between. The CDR3 DNA reads TGTGCCAGCAGCTTGGCCACAGGGAGGCAGTACTTC. Translated: CASSLATGRQYF.

V and J are TRBV7-2 and TRBJ1-1, with D hard to call. V was trimmed by 5 bases and J by 1 base, leaving 17 bases between them. CDR1 and CDR2 from the germline V gene are SGHTA and FQGNSA. CDR3 size: 16 residues. The chain's CDR3 is CASSPTGHIGNTEAFF. The CDR3 bases are TGTGCCAGCAGCCCCACCGGGCATATCGGGAACACTGAAGCTTTCTTT.

The chain uses TRBV10-3 and TRBJ2-7; 10 nucleotides match TRBD2. The germline V gene has CDR1 ENHRY and CDR2 SYGVKD. J gave up 9 bases and V 7 bases, and 12 bases lay outside the gene matches. The CDR3 runs to 14 residues. The CDR3 here is CAITGVAGGVVQYF. In DNA form, the CDR3 reads TGTGCCATCACTGGAGTAGCGGGGGGTGTAGTGCAGTACTTC.

The chain uses TRBV7-3 and TRBJ2-1; TRBD1 matches 7 bases. This CDR3 region has 19 residues. With V trimmed by 0 bases and J by 6 bases, 17 bases remained unmatched. Germline CDR1 is SGHTA and CDR2 is FQGTGA. The CDR3 is CASSLTPRDSAQRGNEQFF. The DNA for the CDR3 is TGTGCCAGCAGCTTAACTCCCAGGGACAGCGCCCAAAGGGGCAATGAGCAGTTCTTC. Combining the CDR3 with reference TRBV7-3 and TRBJ2-1 gives the whole variable domain GAGVSQTPSNKVTEKGKYVELRCDPISGHTALYWYRQSLGQGPEFLIYFQGTGAADDSGLPNDRFFAVRPEGSVSTLKIQRTERGDSAVYLCASSLTPRDSAQRGNEQFFGPGTRLTVL.

The genes are TRBV6-4 and TRBJ2-6; TRBD2 matches at 10 bases. V gave up 4 bases and J gave up 4 bases; unmatched junction bases: 1. Germline V CDR1 and CDR2: MRHNA, SNTAGT. The CDR3 has 15 amino acids. The CDR3 spells CASSVLAGGANVLTF. In nucleotides, the CDR3 is TGTGCCAGCAGTGTACTAGCGGGGGGGGCCAACGTCCTGACTTTC.

This chain links TRBV29-1 with TRBJ2-3, with 7 positions matching TRBD1. There are 15 residues in the CDR3. Trimming took 5 bases from V and 0 from J; bases not matched to a gene: 8. The germline CDR1 and CDR2 sequences are SQVTM and ANQGSEA. CDR3 sequence reads: CSVPWTGESTDTQYF. CDR3 in DNA: TGCAGCGTTCCTTGGACAGGCGAGAGCACAGATACGCAGTATTTT.

This chain uses TRBV19 with TRBJ2-3, with unresolved D. V lost 9 bases, J lost 0 bases, and 19 bases lay in between. In germline, CDR1 is LNHDA, CDR2 SQIVND (reference sequence). This CDR3 region has 16 residues. The CDR3 is CASAIQDGPSTDTQYF. The CDR3 nucleotides read TGTGCCAGCGCTATCCAGGACGGCCCGAGCACAGATACGCAGTATTTT.

The gene calls are TRBV2 and TRBJ2-7; 8 bases are shared with TRBD2. The CDR3 runs 16 residues. Looked up from germline, CDR1 is SNHLY and CDR2 is FYNNEI. With 7 bases clipped from V and 1 base from J, the junction kept 12 bases outside the gene matches. The CDR3 spells CASKGLAGLESYEQYF. The CDR3 DNA follows: TGTGCCAGCAAGGGGCTAGCGGGTCTGGAATCCTACGAGCAGTACTTC.

J is TRBJ2-7 and V is TRBV7-9; 12 bases match TRBD1. This CDR3 is built from 16 residues. J was trimmed by 7 bases and V by 5 bases; bases with no gene match: 12. Germline V gene lookup returns CDR1 SEHNR and CDR2 FQNEAQ (reference sequence). CDR3 loop: CASSTPPGQGAGEQYF. CDR3 in DNA: TGTGCCAGCAGCACCCCACCGGGACAGGGGGCTGGTGAGCAGTACTTC.